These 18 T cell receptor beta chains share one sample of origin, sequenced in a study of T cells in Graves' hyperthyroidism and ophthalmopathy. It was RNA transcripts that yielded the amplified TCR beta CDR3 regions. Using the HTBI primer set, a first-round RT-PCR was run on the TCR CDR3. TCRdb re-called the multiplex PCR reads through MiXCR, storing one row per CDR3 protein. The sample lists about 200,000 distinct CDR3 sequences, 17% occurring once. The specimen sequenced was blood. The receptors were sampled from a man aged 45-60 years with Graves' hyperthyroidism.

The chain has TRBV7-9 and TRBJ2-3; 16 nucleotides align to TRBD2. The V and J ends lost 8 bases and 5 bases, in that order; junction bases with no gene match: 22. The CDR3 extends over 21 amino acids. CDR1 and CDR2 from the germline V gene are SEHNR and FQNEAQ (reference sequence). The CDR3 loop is CASAQQGPGTSGRAAGDTQYF. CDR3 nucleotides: TGTGCCAGCGCTCAACAGGGGCCCGGGACTAGCGGGAGGGCCGCGGGAGATACGCAGTATTTT.

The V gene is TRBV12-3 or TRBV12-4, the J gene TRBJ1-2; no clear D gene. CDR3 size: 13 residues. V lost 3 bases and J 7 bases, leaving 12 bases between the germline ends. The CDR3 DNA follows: TGTGCCAGCAGTTTCCAAGGTGGGAGTGGCTACACCTTC. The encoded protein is CASSFQGGSGYTF.

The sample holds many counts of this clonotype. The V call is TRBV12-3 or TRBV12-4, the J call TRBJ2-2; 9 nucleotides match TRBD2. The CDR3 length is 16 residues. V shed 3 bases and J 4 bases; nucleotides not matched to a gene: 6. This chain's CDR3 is CASSFGAGGLTGELFF. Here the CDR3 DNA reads TGTGCCAGCAGTTTCGGAGCGGGAGGACTCACCGGGGAGCTGTTTTTT.

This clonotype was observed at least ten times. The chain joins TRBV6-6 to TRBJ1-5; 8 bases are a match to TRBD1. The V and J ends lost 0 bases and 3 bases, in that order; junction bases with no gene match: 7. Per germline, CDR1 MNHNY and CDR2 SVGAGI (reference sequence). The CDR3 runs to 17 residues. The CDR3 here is CASSYSVGQVNNQPQHF. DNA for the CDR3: TGTGCCAGCAGTTACTCGGTGGGACAGGTCAACAATCAGCCCCAGCATTTT.

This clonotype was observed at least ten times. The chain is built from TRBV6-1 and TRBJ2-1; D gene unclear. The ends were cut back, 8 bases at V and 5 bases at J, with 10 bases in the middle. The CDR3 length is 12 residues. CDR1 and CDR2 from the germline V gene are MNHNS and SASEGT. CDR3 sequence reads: CASGRIDNEQFF. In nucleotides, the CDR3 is TGTGCCAGCGGACGGATAGACAATGAGCAGTTCTTC.

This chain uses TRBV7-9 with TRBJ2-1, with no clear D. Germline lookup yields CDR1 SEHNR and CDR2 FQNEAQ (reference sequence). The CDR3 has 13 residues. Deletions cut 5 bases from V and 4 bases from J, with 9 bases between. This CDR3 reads CASSPEIYNEQFF. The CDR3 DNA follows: TGTGCCAGCAGCCCGGAGATATACAATGAGCAGTTCTTC.

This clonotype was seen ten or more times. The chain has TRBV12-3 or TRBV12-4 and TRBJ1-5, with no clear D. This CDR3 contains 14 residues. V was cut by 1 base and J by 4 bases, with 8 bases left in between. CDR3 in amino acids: CASSLEWGNQPQHF. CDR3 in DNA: TGTGCCAGCAGTTTAGAGTGGGGAAATCAGCCCCAGCATTTT.

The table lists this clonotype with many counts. The CDR3 region has the DNA TGTGCCAGCAGTGTCGACAGACAACAAGAGACCCAGTACTTC. This codes for CASSVDRQQETQYF. The gene calls are TRBV2 and TRBJ2-5; D may be TRBD1 (5 bases). V was cut by 4 bases and J by 2 bases, with 11 bases left in between. CDR1 is SNHLY and CDR2 is FYNNEI in the germline V gene. The CDR3 is 14 residues long.

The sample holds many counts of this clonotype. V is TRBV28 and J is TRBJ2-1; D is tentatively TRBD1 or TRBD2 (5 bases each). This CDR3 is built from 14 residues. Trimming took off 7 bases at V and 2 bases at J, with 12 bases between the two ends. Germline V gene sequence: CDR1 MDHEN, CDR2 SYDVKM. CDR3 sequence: CASTREGPYNEQFF. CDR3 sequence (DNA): TGTGCCAGCACAAGAGAGGGACCCTACAATGAGCAGTTCTTC.

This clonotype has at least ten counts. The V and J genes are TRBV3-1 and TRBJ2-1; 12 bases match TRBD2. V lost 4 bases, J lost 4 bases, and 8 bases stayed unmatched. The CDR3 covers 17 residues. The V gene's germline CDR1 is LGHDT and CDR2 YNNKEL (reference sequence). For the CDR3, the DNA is TGTGCCAGCAGCCCCAGACTAGCGGGAGTCCTTTACAATGAGCAGTTCTTC. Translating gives CASSPRLAGVLYNEQFF.

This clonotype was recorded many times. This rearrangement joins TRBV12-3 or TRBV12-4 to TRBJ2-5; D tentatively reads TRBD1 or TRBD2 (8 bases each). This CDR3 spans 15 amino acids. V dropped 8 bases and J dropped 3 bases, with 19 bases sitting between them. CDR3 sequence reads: CASLGQGLVEETQYF. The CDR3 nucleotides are TGTGCCAGCTTAGGACAGGGACTAGTAGAAGAGACCCAGTACTTC.

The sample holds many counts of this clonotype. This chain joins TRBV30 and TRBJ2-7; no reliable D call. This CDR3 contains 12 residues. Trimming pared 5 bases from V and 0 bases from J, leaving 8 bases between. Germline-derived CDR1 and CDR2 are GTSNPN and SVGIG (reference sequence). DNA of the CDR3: TGTGCCTGGTCGACTGGCTCCTACGAGCAGTACTTC. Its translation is CAWSTGSYEQYF.

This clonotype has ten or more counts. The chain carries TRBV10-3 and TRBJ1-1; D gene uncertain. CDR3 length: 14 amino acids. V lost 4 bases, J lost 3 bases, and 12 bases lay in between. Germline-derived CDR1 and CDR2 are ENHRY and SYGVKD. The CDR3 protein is CAISASGSHTEAFF. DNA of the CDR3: TGTGCCATCAGTGCCTCGGGGTCCCACACTGAAGCTTTCTTT.

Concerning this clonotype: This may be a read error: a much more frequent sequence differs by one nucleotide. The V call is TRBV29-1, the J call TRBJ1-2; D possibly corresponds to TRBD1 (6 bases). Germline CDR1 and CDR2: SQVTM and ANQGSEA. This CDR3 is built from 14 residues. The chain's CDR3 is CGAARDNQNYGYTF. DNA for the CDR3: TGCGGCGCCGCCAGGGACAACCAAAACTATGGCTACACCTTC.

The CDR3 here is CASGLVLGLGWSNQPQHF. The CDR3 DNA follows: TGTGCTAGTGGTTTGGTACTAGGATTGGGTTGGAGCAATCAGCCCCAGCATTTT. The chain carries TRBV12-5 and TRBJ1-5; D not resolved. Trimming shortened V by 0 bases and J by 1 base, and 16 bases separated the two germline ends. Germline V gene sequence: CDR1 LGHNT, CDR2 FRNRAP. The length of the CDR3 is 18 residues.

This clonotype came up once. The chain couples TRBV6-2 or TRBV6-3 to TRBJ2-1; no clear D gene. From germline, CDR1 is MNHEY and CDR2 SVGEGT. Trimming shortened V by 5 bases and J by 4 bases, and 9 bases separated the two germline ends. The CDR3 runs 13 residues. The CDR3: CASSLKGYNEQFF. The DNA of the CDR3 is TGTGCCAGCAGTCTTAAGGGATACAATGAGCAGTTCTTC.

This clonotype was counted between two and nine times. CDR3 sequence (DNA): TGTGCCAGCAGCTTCGGACGGTTGAACACTGAAGCTTTCTTT. As protein: CASSFGRLNTEAFF. The chain combines TRBV5-5 with TRBJ1-1; D is undetermined. In germline, CDR1 is SGHKS, CDR2 YYEKEE (reference sequence). The CDR3 covers 14 residues. V lost 2 bases and J 0 bases, leaving 8 bases between the germline ends.

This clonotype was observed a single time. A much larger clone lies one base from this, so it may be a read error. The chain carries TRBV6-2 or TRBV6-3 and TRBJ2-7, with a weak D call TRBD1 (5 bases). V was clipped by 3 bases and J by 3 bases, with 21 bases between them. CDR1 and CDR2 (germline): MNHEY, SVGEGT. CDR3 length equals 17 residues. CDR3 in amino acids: CASSYFVSQGSFYEQYF. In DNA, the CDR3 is TGTGCCAGCAGTTATTTCGTGTCGCAGGGATCATTCTACGAGCAGTACTTC.